This paragraph covers one T cell receptor (beta chain) sequence. Its target is not known. Measured with immunoSEQ multiplex PCR; TCRdb has only the in-frame clones, and not every one. The table includes 60,000 to 80,000 clones, over 70% detected once. The data stem from a study of CD4 T cells in relation to SARS-CoV-2 and coronaviruses. Unexposed donor CD4+ T cells date from about 2011-2018, before the COVID-19 pandemic. CD4 enrichment then naive enrichment separated naive from memory CD4+ cells. The CDR3 spans 13 residues. Germline CDR1 is SGHTA and CDR2 is FQGNSA. Trimming pared 5 bases from V and 5 bases from J, leaving 11 bases between. Study results and limitations: Memory recall responses, not primary responses primed in culture, are what the assay detects. The cross-reactivity analysis covered only spike protein, not other viral proteins.

The sequence was obtained from a human donor in good health. Sample: memory CD4+ T cells from PBMCs. The chain joins TRBV7-2 to TRBJ2-3, with D unclear. The CDR3 DNA reads as TGTGCCAGCAGCAAAACTCAGGAAGATACGCAGTATTTT. This encodes CASSKTQEDTQYF.